This T cell receptor beta chain was found in a study of blood T cell repertoires in COVID-19. Background on the study: Spain, Italy and the United States supplied samples that represented acute and convalescent COVID-19. PBMCs, B-cell-depleted T cells, or T cells were the source of the cDNA or gDNA that made up the material.

V was cut by 6 bases and J by 4 bases, with 7 bases left in between. Germline V gives CDR1 KGHSH, CDR2 LQKENI. The CDR3 contains 12 residues. How the authors handled the data: Quantification of nucleated cells was approximated via reference gene primer amplification. Assay: immunoSEQ multiplex PCR; the TCRdb copy retains only in-frame clones and omits some. That table is the source of V, J and clone size, and D and trimming were worked out from the DNA. The sample consists of tens of thousands of clones, 86% of them appearing once. The sequenced material came from peripheral blood. This TCR came from a man aged 45-65 years with active COVID-19. V usage is TRBV18 and J usage is TRBJ1-5; no reliable D call. CDR3 DNA sequence: TGTGCCAGCTCGGGCGATAATCAGCCCCAGCATTTT. Translation: CASSGDNQPQHF.